A selection of T cell receptor beta chains follows, all from one sample in a study of blood T cell repertoires in COVID-19. Method: immunoSEQ multiplex PCR; TCRdb's copy keeps in-frame clones and lacks some. The sample consists of tens of thousands of clones, 70% to 90% of them appearing once. The source material was peripheral blood. The source of these receptors is a woman aged 55-70 years with acute or convalescent COVID-19. Each CDR3 is given with its conserved first and last residue. Fields, in order: CDR3 protein, CDR3 DNA, clone size, J gene, D gene, V gene. The D gene is left open where the match is weak. Expanded clones are given a class, and other clones once, few, many or no size at all.

CDR3: CASSTDTGFQGNQPQHF
DNA: TGTGCCAGCAGTACAGACACGGGGTTTCAAGGCAATCAGCCCCAGCATTTT
size: .
J: TRBJ1-5
D: .
V: TRBV6-2/TRBV6-3

CDR3: CASSLDGSGSGELFF
DNA: TGCGCCAGCAGCTTGGACGGTAGCGGGTCCGGGGAGCTGTTTTTT
size: .
J: TRBJ2-2
D: TRBD2
V: TRBV5-1

CDR3: CASSFGGAEEKLFF
DNA: TGTGCCAGCAGCTTCGGAGGGGCCGAAGAAAAACTGTTTTTT
size: .
J: TRBJ1-4
D: .
V: TRBV5-8

CDR3: CASSLLGGYRQETQYF
DNA: TGTGCCAGCAGCTTACTGGGTGGCTACAGGCAAGAGACCCAGTACTTC
size: once
J: TRBJ2-5
D: .
V: TRBV7-8

CDR3: CASSDRTGISEAFF
DNA: TGTGCCAGCAGTGATAGGACAGGAATCTCTGAAGCTTTCTTT
size: .
J: TRBJ1-1
D: TRBD1
V: TRBV2

CDR3: CASSQGLQNTEAFF
DNA: TGTGCCAGCAGCCAGGGACTCCAGAACACTGAAGCTTTCTTT
size: .
J: TRBJ1-1
D: .
V: TRBV3-1/TRBV3-2

CDR3: CASSLGTSGGRSEQFF
DNA: TGTGCCAGCAGCTTGGGGACTAGCGGGGGGAGGAGTGAGCAGTTCTTC
size: .
J: TRBJ2-1
D: TRBD2
V: TRBV7-2

CDR3: CASSLAATRATEAFF
DNA: TGCGCCAGCAGCTTGGCGGCCACTAGGGCTACTGAAGCTTTCTTT
size: .
J: TRBJ1-1
D: .
V: TRBV5-1

CDR3: CASSYTGATNEKLFF
DNA: TGTGCCAGCAGTTACACAGGCGCAACTAATGAAAAACTGTTTTTT
size: .
J: TRBJ1-4
D: .
V: TRBV6-5

CDR3: CASSPTGTGNTIYF
DNA: TGTGCCAGTAGTCCGACAGGGACTGGAAACACCATATATTTT
size: .
J: TRBJ1-3
D: TRBD1
V: TRBV19

CDR3: CASSPRTGDQYF
DNA: TGTGCCAGCAGCCCGAGGACAGGGGATCAGTACTTC
size: .
J: TRBJ2-4
D: TRBD1
V: TRBV7-8

CDR3: CASSLDRNTGELFF
DNA: TGTGCCAGCAGCTTAGATAGGAACACCGGGGAGCTGTTTTTT
size: few
J: TRBJ2-2
D: .
V: TRBV7-3

CDR3: CASSSDFAGKPGTGELFF
DNA: TGCGCCAGCAGCTCGGACTTCGCGGGAAAACCCGGAACCGGGGAGCTGTTTTTT
size: .
J: TRBJ2-2
D: .
V: TRBV5-1

CDR3: CATSNSQQVKWGTSDVDEQYF
DNA: TGTGCCACCAGCAACTCACAACAAGTCAAGTGGGGGACTAGCGATGTTGACGAGCAGTACTTC
size: .
J: TRBJ2-7
D: TRBD2
V: TRBV24-1

CDR3: CASSYPQYKGSGRNRGTEAFF
DNA: TGTGCCAGCAGTTACCCTCAATATAAGGGGTCGGGGAGGAATCGGGGGACTGAAGCTTTCTTT
size: .
J: TRBJ1-1
D: .
V: TRBV6-2/TRBV6-3

CDR3: CAWAITGDYGYTF
DNA: TGTGCCTGGGCGATCACAGGGGACTATGGCTACACCTTC
size: .
J: TRBJ1-2
D: TRBD1
V: TRBV30

CDR3: CASPSGVTETQYF
DNA: TGTGCCAGCCCTAGCGGGGTTACGGAGACCCAGTACTTC
size: .
J: TRBJ2-5
D: .
V: TRBV21-1

CDR3: CAWSVQASGGADTQYF
DNA: TGTGCCTGGAGTGTACAGGCTAGCGGGGGGGCAGATACGCAGTATTTT
size: .
J: TRBJ2-3
D: TRBD2
V: TRBV30

CDR3: CASSQELHRVGGSNEKLFF
DNA: TGCGCCAGCAGCCAAGAACTGCACAGGGTCGGTGGGTCTAATGAAAAACTGTTTTTT
size: .
J: TRBJ1-4
D: .
V: TRBV4-1

CDR3: CASSSRSLTRQYF
DNA: TGTGCCAGCAGTTCGAGGAGCCTTACAAGGCAGTACTTC
size: .
J: TRBJ2-7
D: .
V: TRBV27

CDR3: CASSRPGGPHRETQYF
DNA: TGTGCCAGCAGTCGCCCCGGGGGGCCACACCGGGAGACCCAGTACTTC
size: .
J: TRBJ2-5
D: .
V: TRBV5-6

CDR3: CASSQDMGGGETQYF
DNA: TGTGCCAGCAGCCAAGATATGGGGGGAGGAGAGACCCAGTACTTC
size: .
J: TRBJ2-5
D: .
V: TRBV14

CDR3: CASREGGRADSNQPQHF
DNA: TGTGCCAGCCGGGAAGGGGGCAGAGCCGATAGCAATCAGCCCCAGCATTTT
size: few
J: TRBJ1-5
D: TRBD1
V: TRBV7-2

CDR3: CASSNLYMNTEAFF
DNA: TGTGCCAGCAGTAATTTATACATGAACACTGAAGCTTTCTTT
size: once
J: TRBJ1-1
D: .
V: TRBV6-5

CDR3: CATKTDQHSGNTIYF
DNA: TGTGCCACCAAGACAGATCAACACTCTGGAAACACCATATATTTT
size: .
J: TRBJ1-3
D: .
V: TRBV6-5

CDR3: CASSAGPGEQETQYF
DNA: TGTGCCAGCAGCGCCGGCCCCGGAGAGCAAGAGACCCAGTACTTC
size: .
J: TRBJ2-5
D: .
V: TRBV2

CDR3: CASSLAGVKNEQYF
DNA: TGTGCCAGCAGCTTAGCAGGGGTCAAAAACGAGCAGTACTTC
size: .
J: TRBJ2-7
D: .
V: TRBV7-2

CDR3: CASSIDRGGSKDQPQHF
DNA: TGTGCCAGTAGTATTGACAGGGGGGGTTCAAAGGATCAGCCCCAGCATTTT
size: .
J: TRBJ1-5
D: TRBD1
V: TRBV19

CDR3: CASSSDRQNQPQHF
DNA: TGTGCCAGCAGCTCGGACAGACAGAATCAGCCCCAGCATTTT
size: many
J: TRBJ1-5
D: .
V: TRBV11-2

CDR3: CATSEGLNYGYTF
DNA: TGTGCCACCTCCGAGGGATTGAACTATGGCTACACCTTC
size: few
J: TRBJ1-2
D: .
V: TRBV15

CDR3: CSATTGTGANVLTF
DNA: TGCAGCGCCACGACAGGGACTGGGGCCAACGTCCTGACTTTC
size: .
J: TRBJ2-6
D: TRBD1
V: TRBV29-1

CDR3: CASSSPYNEQFF
DNA: TGTGCCAGCAGCTCCCCATACAATGAGCAGTTCTTC
size: .
J: TRBJ2-1
D: .
V: TRBV5-8

CDR3: CAWGQDRARVAFF
DNA: TGTGCCTGGGGACAGGACAGGGCGCGGGTAGCTTTCTTT
size: .
J: TRBJ1-1
D: TRBD1
V: TRBV30

CDR3: CASSYPSKQETQYF
DNA: TGTGCCAGCAGTTACCCGAGTAAACAAGAGACCCAGTACTTC
size: few
J: TRBJ2-5
D: .
V: TRBV6-2/TRBV6-3

CDR3: CASSLGQVNSGNTIYF
DNA: TGCGCCAGCAGCTTGGGACAGGTCAACTCTGGAAACACCATATATTTT
size: .
J: TRBJ1-3
D: .
V: TRBV5-1

CDR3: CASPPTSTGGRETQYF
DNA: TGTGCCAGCCCCCCAACGTCGACAGGGGGCAGGGAGACCCAGTACTTC
size: .
J: TRBJ2-5
D: TRBD1
V: TRBV2

CDR3: CASSPTDRAGNTIYF
DNA: TGTGCCAGCAGCCCTACCGACAGGGCTGGAAACACCATATATTTT
size: few
J: TRBJ1-3
D: TRBD1
V: TRBV3-1/TRBV3-2

CDR3: CASSSTGGRGFGKLFF
DNA: TGTGCCAGCAGTTCCACAGGGGGCAGGGGATTTGGGAAACTGTTTTTT
size: .
J: TRBJ1-4
D: TRBD1
V: TRBV27

CDR3: CASSATGNTEAFF
DNA: TGTGCCAGCAGTGCGACAGGGAACACTGAAGCTTTCTTT
size: .
J: TRBJ1-1
D: .
V: TRBV6-4

CDR3: CASSISGGLTLNTDTQYF
DNA: TGCGCCAGCAGTATTAGCGGGGGGTTGACCTTAAACACAGATACGCAGTATTTT
size: .
J: TRBJ2-3
D: TRBD2
V: TRBV5-1

CDR3: CASSPSGGLGDTIYF
DNA: TGCGCCAGCAGCCCCTCAGGGGGCCTTGGGGACACCATATATTTT
size: .
J: TRBJ1-3
D: TRBD1
V: TRBV5-1

CDR3: CASSPQTGGWDTEAFF
DNA: TGTGCCAGCAGCCCCCAGACAGGGGGCTGGGACACTGAAGCTTTCTTT
size: once
J: TRBJ1-1
D: TRBD1
V: TRBV7-9

CDR3: CAISDITGTGNNNEQFF
DNA: TGTGCCATCAGCGACATAACCGGGACAGGAAATAACAATGAGCAGTTCTTC
size: few
J: TRBJ2-1
D: TRBD1
V: TRBV10-3

CDR3: CASSQGQHTDTQYF
DNA: TGTGCCAGCAGCCAGGGACAGCACACAGATACGCAGTATTTT
size: .
J: TRBJ2-3
D: TRBD1
V: TRBV3-1/TRBV3-2

CDR3: CASSLSQGAPGYTF
DNA: TGCGCCAGCAGCTTGAGCCAGGGGGCGCCTGGCTACACCTTC
size: .
J: TRBJ1-2
D: TRBD1
V: TRBV5-1

CDR3: CSVTDSYNQPQHF
DNA: TGCAGCGTAACCGACAGCTACAATCAGCCCCAGCATTTT
size: .
J: TRBJ1-5
D: .
V: TRBV29-1